Sequencing of this T cell receptor (beta chain) was carried out in a study of cytomegalovirus exposure and HLA in healthy donors. Whole-study context: The approximately 130 validation repertoires matched the 600 to 700 first-cohort repertoires in platform, a later analysis reported. Study-wide findings and caveats: In vitro work confirmed that a few CMV-associated chains recognize CMV antigens. Researchers counted 164 TCR beta chains as cytomegalovirus-associated. Rarity characterized most TCR sequences, yet some public TCRs appeared in many donors.

Germline trimming cut 6 bases from V and 0 bases from J; bases unmatched to any gene: 8. The CDR3 runs 16 residues. Germline-derived CDR1 and CDR2 are MNHEY and SMNVEV (reference sequence). Details on this clone: Its cognate antigen is unknown.

The assay was immunoSEQ multiplex PCR, and TCRdb's table has in-frame clones only and misses some. The sample holds some 200,000 clones, around nine tenths seen once. Sequencing was performed on PBMCs. The receptor's source is a woman aged 18 to 35 in good health and CMV-seronegative. The rearrangement joins TRBV27 to TRBJ2-4, with 7 bases matching TRBD2. The CDR3 sequence: CASRPLAVIAKNIQYF. As DNA, the CDR3 is TGTGCCAGCAGACCGCTAGCGGTTATAGCCAAAAACATTCAGTACTTC.